The entry that follows covers one T cell receptor beta chain sequence. Its antigen is unknown. The data stem from a study of T cell repertoires in cytomegalovirus infection. Across the whole study: Both recently identified HLA-C-restricted and well-studied HLA-B-restricted CMV epitopes were used in the study. The public TCR beta signatures pointed to both CMV infection and matching HLA type. Whole-study results and caveats: Within the response measured ex vivo, HLA-C-restricted CMV-specific TCR beta clonotypes were dominant.

Germline-derived CDR1 and CDR2 are SGHRS and YFSETQ. Trimming left V 0 bases short and J 7 bases short, with 16 bases between. The CDR3 runs 15 residues. TCRdb used MiXCR to reprocess the reads, holding one entry per CDR3 protein. The sample has some 130,000 distinct CDR3 sequences, approximately 30% seen once; the top ten hold around half. The origin of this receptor is a human donor in good health (CMV status not recorded). Some clones in this sample may be carry-over from other donors' samples. The V gene is TRBV5-1, the J gene TRBJ2-5; D tentatively reads TRBD1 or TRBD2 (6 bases each). Sequences were derived from CD8+ T cells from cultured PBMCs, sampled from culture after CMV antigen stimulation. The CDR3 loop reads CASSLESGAGWTQYF. CDR3 DNA: TGCGCCAGCAGCTTGGAGTCGGGGGCCGGGTGGACCCAGTACTTC.